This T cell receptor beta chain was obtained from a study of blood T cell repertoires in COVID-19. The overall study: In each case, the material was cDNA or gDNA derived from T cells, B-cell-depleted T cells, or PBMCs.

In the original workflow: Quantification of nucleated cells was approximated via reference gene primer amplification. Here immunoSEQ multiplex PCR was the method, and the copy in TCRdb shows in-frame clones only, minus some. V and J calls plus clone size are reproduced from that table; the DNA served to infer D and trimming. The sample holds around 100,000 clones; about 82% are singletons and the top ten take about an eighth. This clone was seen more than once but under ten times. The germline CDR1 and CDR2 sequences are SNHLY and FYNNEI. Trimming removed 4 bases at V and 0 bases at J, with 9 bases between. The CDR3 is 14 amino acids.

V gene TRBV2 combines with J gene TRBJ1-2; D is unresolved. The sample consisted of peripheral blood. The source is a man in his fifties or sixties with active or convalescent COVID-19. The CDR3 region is CASSVRVSNYGYTF. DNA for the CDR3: TGTGCCAGCAGTGTACGGGTATCTAACTATGGCTACACCTTC.